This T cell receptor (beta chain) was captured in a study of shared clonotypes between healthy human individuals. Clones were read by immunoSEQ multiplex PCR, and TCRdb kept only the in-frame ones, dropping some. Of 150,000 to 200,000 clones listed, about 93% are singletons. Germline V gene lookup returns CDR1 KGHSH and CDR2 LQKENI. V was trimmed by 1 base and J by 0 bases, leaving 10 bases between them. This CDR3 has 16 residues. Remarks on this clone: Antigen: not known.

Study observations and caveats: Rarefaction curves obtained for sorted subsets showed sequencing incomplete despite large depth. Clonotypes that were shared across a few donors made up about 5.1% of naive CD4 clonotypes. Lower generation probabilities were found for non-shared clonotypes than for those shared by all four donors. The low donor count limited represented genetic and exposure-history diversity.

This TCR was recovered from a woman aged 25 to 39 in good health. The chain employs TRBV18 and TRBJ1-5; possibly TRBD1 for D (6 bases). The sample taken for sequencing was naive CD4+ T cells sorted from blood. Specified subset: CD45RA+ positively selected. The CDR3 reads CASSPQRTDSNQPQHF. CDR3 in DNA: TGTGCCAGCTCACCACAACGGACAGATAGCAATCAGCCCCAGCATTTT.